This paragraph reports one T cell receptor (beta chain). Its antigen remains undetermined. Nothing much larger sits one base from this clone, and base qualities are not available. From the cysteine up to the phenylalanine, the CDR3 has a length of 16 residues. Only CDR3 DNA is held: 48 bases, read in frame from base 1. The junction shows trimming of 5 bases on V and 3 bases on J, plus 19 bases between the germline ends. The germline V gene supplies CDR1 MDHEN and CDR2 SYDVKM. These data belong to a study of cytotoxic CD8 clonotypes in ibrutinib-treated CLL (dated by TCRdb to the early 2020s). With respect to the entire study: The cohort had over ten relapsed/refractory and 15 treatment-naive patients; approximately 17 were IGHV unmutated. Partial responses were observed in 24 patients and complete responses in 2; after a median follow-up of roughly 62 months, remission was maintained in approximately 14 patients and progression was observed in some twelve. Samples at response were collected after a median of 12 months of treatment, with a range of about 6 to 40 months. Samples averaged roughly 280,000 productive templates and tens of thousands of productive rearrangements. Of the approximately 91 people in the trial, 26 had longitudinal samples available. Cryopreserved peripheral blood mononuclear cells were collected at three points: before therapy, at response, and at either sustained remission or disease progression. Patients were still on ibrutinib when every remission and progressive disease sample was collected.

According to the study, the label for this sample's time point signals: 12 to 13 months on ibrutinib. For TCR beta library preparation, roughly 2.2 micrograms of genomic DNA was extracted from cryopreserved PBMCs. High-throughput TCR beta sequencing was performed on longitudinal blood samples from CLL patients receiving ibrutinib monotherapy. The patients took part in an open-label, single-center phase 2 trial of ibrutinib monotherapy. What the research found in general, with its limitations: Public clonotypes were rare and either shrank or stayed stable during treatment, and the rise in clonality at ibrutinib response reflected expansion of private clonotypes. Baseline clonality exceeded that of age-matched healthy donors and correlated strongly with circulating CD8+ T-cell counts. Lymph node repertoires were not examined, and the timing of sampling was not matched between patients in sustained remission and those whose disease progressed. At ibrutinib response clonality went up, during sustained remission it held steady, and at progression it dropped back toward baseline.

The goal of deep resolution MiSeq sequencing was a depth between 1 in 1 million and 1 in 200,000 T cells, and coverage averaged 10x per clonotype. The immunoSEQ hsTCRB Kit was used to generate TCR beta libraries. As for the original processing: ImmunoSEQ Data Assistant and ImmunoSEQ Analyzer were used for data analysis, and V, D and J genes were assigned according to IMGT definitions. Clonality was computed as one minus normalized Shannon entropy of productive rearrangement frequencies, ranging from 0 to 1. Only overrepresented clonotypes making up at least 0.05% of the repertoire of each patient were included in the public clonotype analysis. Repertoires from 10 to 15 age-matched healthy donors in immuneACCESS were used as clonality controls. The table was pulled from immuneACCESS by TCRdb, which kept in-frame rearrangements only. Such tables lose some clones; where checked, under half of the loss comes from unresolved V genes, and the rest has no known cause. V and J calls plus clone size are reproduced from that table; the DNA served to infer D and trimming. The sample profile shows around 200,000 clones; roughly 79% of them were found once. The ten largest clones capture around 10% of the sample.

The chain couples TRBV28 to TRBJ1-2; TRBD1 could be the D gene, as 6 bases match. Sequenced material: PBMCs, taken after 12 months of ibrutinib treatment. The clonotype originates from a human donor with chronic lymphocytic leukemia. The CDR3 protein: CASSPLAGGAYYGYTF. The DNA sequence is TGTGCCAGCAGTCCCTTGGCGGGGGGCGCCTACTATGGCTACACCTTC.